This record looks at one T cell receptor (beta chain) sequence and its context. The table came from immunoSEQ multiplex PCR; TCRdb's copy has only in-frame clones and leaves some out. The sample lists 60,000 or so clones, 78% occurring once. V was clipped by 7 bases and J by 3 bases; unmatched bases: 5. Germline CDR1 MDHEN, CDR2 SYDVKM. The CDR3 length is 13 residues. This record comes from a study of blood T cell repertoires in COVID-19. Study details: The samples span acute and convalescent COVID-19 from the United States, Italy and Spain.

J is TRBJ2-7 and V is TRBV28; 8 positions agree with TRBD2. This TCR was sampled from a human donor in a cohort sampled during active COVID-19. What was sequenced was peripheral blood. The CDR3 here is CASTPGGLYEQYF. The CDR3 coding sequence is TGTGCCAGCACCCCGGGGGGGCTCTACGAGCAGTACTTC.